What follows are 11 T cell receptor beta chains derived from one specimen sequenced in a study of blood T cell repertoires in COVID-19. The protocol was immunoSEQ multiplex PCR, while the TCRdb copy is restricted to in-frame clones and leaves out a portion. The data show under 300,000 clones, about 83% seen once. The sequenced material came from peripheral blood. These receptors came from a middle-aged woman who had recovered from COVID-19.

The chain's CDR3 is CASSSGLTRSYEQYF. In nucleotides, the CDR3 is TGTGCCAGCAGCTCGGGACTGACTAGATCCTACGAGCAGTACTTC. The rearrangement joins TRBV5-4 to TRBJ2-7, with D possibly matching TRBD2 (6 bases). The V gene's germline CDR1 is SGHNT and CDR2 YYREEE (reference sequence). This CDR3 is built from 15 residues. V lost 3 bases and J 1 base, leaving 14 bases between the germline ends.

This chain joins TRBV3-1 (or the pseudogene TRBV3-2) and TRBJ1-2; the match to TRBD1 covers 8 bases. Trimming took 2 bases from V and 8 from J; bases not matched to a gene: 13. Germline CDR1 reads LGHDT; CDR2 reads YNNKEL (reference sequence). This CDR3 has 16 residues. The CDR3 nucleotides read TGTGCCAGCAGCCAACCCGGGACAGGCTTGGTCGGAGGCTACACCTTC. Amino acids: CASSQPGTGLVGGYTF.

This clone was observed once. J is TRBJ1-5 and V is TRBV24-1; 7 bases are a match to TRBD1. Germline CDR1 and CDR2: KGHDR and SFDVKD. The CDR3 runs 13 residues. Losses at the gene ends were 12 bases for V and 5 bases for J; bases not matched to a gene: 9. The CDR3 loop is CAAGGELDQPQHF. In nucleotides, the CDR3 is TGTGCCGCAGGGGGAGAGCTGGATCAGCCCCAGCATTTT.

CDR3 in DNA: TGTGCCAGCAGTTACCCGGGACAGCCCAATGAAAAACTGTTTTTT. It encodes CASSYPGQPNEKLFF. This sequence joins TRBV28 and TRBJ1-4; TRBD1 matches at 7 bases. From germline, CDR1 is MDHEN and CDR2 SYDVKM. With 4 bases clipped from V and 5 bases from J, the junction kept 7 bases outside the gene matches. The CDR3 is made up of 15 amino acids.

V usage is TRBV3-1 (or the pseudogene TRBV3-2) and J usage is TRBJ1-5; a possible D gene is TRBD1 (6 bases). This CDR3 is 15 amino acids long. V was clipped by 0 bases and J by 5 bases, with 11 bases between them. The germline CDR1 and CDR2 sequences are LGHDT and YNNKEL (reference sequence). CDR3 bases: TGTGCCAGCAGCCAAGACCGGGACACCGATCAGCCCCAGCATTTT. This encodes CASSQDRDTDQPQHF.

This clone has a single count. V is TRBV7-2 and J is TRBJ2-5; 7 bases match TRBD2. The junction had 3 bases not matched to a gene; V was cut back by 3 bases and J by 5 bases. CDR3 size: 13 residues. Germline CDR1 and CDR2: SGHTA and FQGNSA. CDR3 region: CASSFGAGETQYF. In nucleotides, the CDR3 is TGTGCCAGCAGCTTTGGAGCGGGGGAGACCCAGTACTTC.

The chain joins TRBV6-5 to TRBJ2-4, with TRBD1 identical over 10 bases. CDR1 is MNHEY and CDR2 is SVGAGI in the germline V gene. With 9 bases clipped from V and 6 bases from J, the junction kept 2 bases outside the gene matches. The CDR3 sequence is 12 residues long. The CDR3 DNA reads as TGTGCCAGTCGGACAGGGGGAAACATTCAGTACTTC. Residues: CASRTGGNIQYF.

This rearrangement joins TRBV2 to TRBJ2-2; 10 positions match TRBD1. The CDR3 totals 15 residues. The ends lost 7 bases at V and 4 bases at J; junction bases unmatched: 6. From germline, CDR1 is SNHLY and CDR2 FYNNEI. The CDR3, as DNA: TGTGCCAGCACCTGGACAGGGGGTATCACCGGGGAGCTGTTTTTT. Its translation is CASTWTGGITGELFF.

This chain uses TRBV28 with TRBJ1-1, with no clear D. The ends were cut back, 2 bases at V and 6 bases at J, with 4 bases in the middle. Looked up from germline, CDR1 is MDHEN and CDR2 is SYDVKM. This CDR3 spans 11 amino acids. CDR3 coding DNA: TGTGCCAGCAGTTTAGTCTCTGAAGCTTTCTTT. Its translation is CASSLVSEAFF.

The CDR3, as DNA: TGTGCCAGCAGTGAGCCTAGCGGGGGACAAGAGACCCAGTACTTC. Translation: CASSEPSGGQETQYF. The V gene is TRBV2, the J gene TRBJ2-5; 10 nucleotides match TRBD2. The ends lost 3 bases at V and 2 bases at J; junction bases unmatched: 3. Germline V lookup: CDR1 SNHLY, CDR2 FYNNEI. The CDR3 runs 15 residues. Using reference TRBV2 and TRBJ2-5 for the parts outside the CDR3, the full variable domain is EPEVTQTPSHQVTQMGQEVILRCVPISNHLYFYWYRQILGQKVEFLVSFYNNEISEKSEIFDDQFSVERPDGSNFTLKIRSTKLEDSAMYFCASSEPSGGQETQYFGPGTRLLVL.

The chain is built from TRBV4-1 and TRBJ2-5; D unclear. The length of the CDR3 is 14 residues. Germline CDR1 reads MGHRA; CDR2 reads YSYEKL. The germline V and J ends were trimmed by 4 bases and 1 base, with 10 bases remaining between them. The CDR3 is CASSLRFGQETQYF. The CDR3 DNA reads as TGCGCCAGCAGCCTCCGCTTCGGCCAAGAGACCCAGTACTTC.